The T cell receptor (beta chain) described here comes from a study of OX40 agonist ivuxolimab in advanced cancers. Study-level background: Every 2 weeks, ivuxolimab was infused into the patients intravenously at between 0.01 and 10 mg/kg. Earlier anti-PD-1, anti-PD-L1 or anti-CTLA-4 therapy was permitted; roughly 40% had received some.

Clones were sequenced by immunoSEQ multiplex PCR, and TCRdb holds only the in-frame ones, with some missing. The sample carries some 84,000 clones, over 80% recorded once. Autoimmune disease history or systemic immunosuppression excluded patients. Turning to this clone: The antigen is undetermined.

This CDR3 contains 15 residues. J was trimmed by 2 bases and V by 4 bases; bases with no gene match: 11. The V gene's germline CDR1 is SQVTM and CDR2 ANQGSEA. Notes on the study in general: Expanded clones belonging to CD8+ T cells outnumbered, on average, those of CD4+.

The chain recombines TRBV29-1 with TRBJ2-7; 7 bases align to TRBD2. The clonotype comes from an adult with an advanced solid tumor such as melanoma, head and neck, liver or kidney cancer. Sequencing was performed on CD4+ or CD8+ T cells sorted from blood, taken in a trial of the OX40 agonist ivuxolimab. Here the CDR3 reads CSVVGTNIMTYEQYF. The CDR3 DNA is TGCAGCGTTGTTGGGACTAACATCATGACCTACGAGCAGTACTTC.